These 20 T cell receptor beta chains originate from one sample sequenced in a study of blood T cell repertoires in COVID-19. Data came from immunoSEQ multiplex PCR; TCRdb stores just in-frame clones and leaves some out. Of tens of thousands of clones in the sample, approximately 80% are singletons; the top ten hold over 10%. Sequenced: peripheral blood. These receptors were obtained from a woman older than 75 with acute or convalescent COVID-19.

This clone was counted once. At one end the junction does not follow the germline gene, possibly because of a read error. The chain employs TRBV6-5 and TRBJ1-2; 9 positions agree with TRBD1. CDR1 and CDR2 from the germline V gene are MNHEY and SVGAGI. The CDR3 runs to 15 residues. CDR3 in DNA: TGTGCCAGCAGTGACTCGGGACAGGGAGTAGATGGCTACACCTTC. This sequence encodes CASSDSGQGVDGYTF.

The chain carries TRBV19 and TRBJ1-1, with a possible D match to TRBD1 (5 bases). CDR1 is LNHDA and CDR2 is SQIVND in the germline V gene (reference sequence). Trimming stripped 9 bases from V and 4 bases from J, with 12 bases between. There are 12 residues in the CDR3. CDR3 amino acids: CASAGQTTEAFF. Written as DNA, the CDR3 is TGTGCCAGCGCAGGGCAGACCACTGAAGCTTTCTTT.

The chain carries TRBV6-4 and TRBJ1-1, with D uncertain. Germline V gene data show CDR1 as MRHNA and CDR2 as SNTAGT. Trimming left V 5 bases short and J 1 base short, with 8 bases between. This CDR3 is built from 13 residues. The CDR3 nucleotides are TGTGCCAGCAGTTTAGAGCGGAACACTGAAGCTTTCTTT. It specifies CASSLERNTEAFF.

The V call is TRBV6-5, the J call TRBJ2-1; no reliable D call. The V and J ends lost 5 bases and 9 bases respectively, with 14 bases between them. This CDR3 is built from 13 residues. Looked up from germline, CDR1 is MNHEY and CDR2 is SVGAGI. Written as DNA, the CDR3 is TGTGCCAGCAGTACCAGTCTAACTACTGAGCAGTTCTTC. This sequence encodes CASSTSLTTEQFF.

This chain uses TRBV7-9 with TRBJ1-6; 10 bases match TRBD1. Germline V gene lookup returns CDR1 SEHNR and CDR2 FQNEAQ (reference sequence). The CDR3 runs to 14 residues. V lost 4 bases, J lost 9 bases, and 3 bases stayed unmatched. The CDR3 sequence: CASSSRDRGSPLHF. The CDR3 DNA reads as TGTGCCAGCAGCTCCAGGGACAGGGGTTCACCCCTCCACTTT.

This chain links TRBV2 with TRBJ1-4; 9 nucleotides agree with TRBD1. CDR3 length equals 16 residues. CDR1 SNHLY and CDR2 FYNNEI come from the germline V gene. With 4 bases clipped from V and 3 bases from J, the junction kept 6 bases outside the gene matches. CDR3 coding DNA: TGTGCCAGCAGTGGTGGACAGGGGACTTCTAATGAAAAACTGTTTTTT. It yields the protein CASSGGQGTSNEKLFF.

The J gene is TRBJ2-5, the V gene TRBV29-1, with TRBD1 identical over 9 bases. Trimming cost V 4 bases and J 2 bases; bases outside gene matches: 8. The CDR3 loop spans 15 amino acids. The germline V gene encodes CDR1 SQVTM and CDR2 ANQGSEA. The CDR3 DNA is TGCAGCGTTGCCCGAGGGACAGGGATACAAGAGACCCAGTACTTC. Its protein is CSVARGTGIQETQYF.

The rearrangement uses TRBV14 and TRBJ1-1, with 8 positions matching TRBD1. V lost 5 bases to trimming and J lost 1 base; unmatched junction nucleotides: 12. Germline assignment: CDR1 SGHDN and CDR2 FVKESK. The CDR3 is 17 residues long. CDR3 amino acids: CASSESPGRGPNTEAFF. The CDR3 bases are TGTGCCAGCAGCGAAAGCCCTGGCAGGGGGCCGAACACTGAAGCTTTCTTT.

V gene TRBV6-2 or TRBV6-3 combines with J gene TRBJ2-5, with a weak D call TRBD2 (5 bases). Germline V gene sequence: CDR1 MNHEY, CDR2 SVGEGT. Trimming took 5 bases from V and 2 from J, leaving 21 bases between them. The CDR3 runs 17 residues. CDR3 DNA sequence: TGTGCCAGCAGTCTCAACCGGTGGGTTGGAGGACAAGAGACCCAGTACTTC. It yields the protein CASSLNRWVGGQETQYF.

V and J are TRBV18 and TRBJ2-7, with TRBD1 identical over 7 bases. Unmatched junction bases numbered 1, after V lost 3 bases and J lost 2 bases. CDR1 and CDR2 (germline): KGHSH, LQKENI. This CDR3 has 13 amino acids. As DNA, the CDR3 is TGTGCCAGCTCACCCCAGGGGGCCTACGAGCAGTACTTC. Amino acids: CASSPQGAYEQYF.

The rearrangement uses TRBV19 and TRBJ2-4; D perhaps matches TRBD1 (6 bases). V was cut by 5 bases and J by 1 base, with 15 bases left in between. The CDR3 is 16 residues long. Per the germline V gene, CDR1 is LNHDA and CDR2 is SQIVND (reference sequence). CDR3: CASSAGQSYAKNIQYF. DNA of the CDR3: TGTGCCAGTAGTGCCGGACAGAGCTATGCCAAAAACATTCAGTACTTC.

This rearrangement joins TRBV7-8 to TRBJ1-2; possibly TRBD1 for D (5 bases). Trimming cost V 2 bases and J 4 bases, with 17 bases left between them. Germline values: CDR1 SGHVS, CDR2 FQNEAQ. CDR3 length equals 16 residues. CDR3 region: CASSLSQWGVPYGYTF. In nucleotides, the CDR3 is TGTGCCAGCAGCTTATCCCAGTGGGGGGTACCCTATGGCTACACCTTC. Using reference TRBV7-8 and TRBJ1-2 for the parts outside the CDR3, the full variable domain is GAGVSQSPRYKVAKRGQDVALRCDPISGHVSLFWYQQALGQGPEFLTYFQNEAQLDKSGLPSDRFFAERPEGSVSTLKIQRTQQEDSAVYLCASSLSQWGVPYGYTFGSGTRLTVV.

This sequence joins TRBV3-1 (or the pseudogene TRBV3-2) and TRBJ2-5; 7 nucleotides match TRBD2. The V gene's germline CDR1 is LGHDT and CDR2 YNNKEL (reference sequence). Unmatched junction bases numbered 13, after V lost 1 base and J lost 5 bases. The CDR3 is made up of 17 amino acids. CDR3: CASSQGELRGTGETQYF. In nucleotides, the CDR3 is TGTGCCAGCAGCCAAGGGGAGTTGCGGGGGACGGGGGAGACCCAGTACTTC.

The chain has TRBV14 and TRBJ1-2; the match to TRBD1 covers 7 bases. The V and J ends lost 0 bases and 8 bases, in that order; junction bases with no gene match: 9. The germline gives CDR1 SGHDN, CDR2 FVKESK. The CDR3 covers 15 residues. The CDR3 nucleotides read TGTGCCAGCAGCCAAGACCGACAGGGACTGAGAGGCTACACCTTC. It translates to CASSQDRQGLRGYTF.

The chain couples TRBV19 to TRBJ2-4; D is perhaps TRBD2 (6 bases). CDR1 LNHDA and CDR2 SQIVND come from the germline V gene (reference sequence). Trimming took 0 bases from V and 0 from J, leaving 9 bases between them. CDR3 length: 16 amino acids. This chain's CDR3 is CASSIDGGTAKNIQYF. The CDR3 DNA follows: TGTGCCAGTAGTATAGATGGGGGGACAGCCAAAAACATTCAGTACTTC.

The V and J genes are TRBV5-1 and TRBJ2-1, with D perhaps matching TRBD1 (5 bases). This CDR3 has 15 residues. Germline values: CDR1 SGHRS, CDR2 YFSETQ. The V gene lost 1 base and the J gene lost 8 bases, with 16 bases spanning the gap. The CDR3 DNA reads TGCGCCAGCAGCTTGTGGGGCAACGCCGTCGATGAGCAGTTCTTC. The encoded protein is CASSLWGNAVDEQFF.

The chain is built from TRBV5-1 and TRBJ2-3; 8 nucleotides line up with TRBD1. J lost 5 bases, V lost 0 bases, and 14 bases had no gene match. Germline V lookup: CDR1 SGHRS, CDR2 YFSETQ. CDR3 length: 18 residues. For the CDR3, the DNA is TGCGCCAGCAGCTTGGCCAGCCCGGCAGGGGGCTCGAAAGATACGCAGTATTTT. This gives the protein CASSLASPAGGSKDTQYF. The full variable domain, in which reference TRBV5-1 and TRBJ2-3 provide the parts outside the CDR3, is KAGVTQTPRYLIKTRGQQVTLSCSPISGHRSVSWYQQTPGQGLQFLFEYFSETQRNKGNFPGRFSGRQFSNSRSEMNVSTLELGDSALYLCASSLASPAGGSKDTQYFGPGTRLTVL.

CDR3 sequence (DNA): TGCGCCAGCAGCCTAAGAGGAGACGCCGGAGGCTATGGCTACACCTTC. Its protein is CASSLRGDAGGYGYTF. V gene TRBV4-1 combines with J gene TRBJ1-2; D call uncertain. CDR1 is MGHRA, CDR2 YSYEKL, per germline. Deletions cut 4 bases from V and 4 bases from J, with 19 bases between. The CDR3 consists of 16 residues.

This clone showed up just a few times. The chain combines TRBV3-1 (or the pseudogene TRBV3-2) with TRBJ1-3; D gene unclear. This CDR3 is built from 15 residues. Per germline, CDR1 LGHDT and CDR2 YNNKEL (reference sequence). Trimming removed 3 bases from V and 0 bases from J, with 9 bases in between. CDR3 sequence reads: CASSHSSVSGNTIYF. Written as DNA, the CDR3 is TGTGCCAGCAGCCATTCCAGCGTCTCTGGAAACACCATATATTTT.

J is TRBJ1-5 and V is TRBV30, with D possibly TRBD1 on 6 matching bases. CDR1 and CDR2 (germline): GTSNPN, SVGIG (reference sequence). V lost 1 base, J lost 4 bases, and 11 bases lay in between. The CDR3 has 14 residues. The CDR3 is CAWSGGGGNQPQHF. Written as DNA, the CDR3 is TGTGCCTGGAGTGGAGGGGGTGGGAATCAGCCCCAGCATTTT.